This entry lists 24 T cell receptor beta chains sequenced from one sample in a study of preoperative IRX-2 immunotherapy in early breast cancer (dated by TCRdb to the late 2010s). Taken with the paper, the label for treatment or condition translates to: preoperative locoregional IRX-2 cytokine immunotherapy. The receptor library was made with the immunoSEQ multiplex PCR assay. TCRdb re-hosts the immuneACCESS table, in-frame sequences only. Its copies lack some clones; in the studies checked, an unresolved V gene accounts for under half of them, and the cause for the rest is not known. The sample has approximately 100,000 clones on record, roughly 89% of them singletons. The ten largest account for roughly 2% of the sample. The sample was tumor tissue, taken after IRX-2 immunotherapy. Receptor source: a human donor with breast cancer.

This chain links TRBV29-1 with TRBJ1-1; no clear D. V lost 6 bases to trimming and J lost 2 bases, with 13 bases between them. Germline V lookup: CDR1 SQVTM, CDR2 ANQGSEA. The CDR3 is 13 residues long. The CDR3 loop reads CSVGQEVNTEAFF. CDR3 DNA sequence: TGCAGCGTCGGGCAGGAGGTAAACACTGAAGCTTTCTTT.

The count of this clone is one. The chain is built from TRBV5-1 and TRBJ1-5; perhaps TRBD1 as D (5 bases). The germline gives CDR1 SGHRS, CDR2 YFSETQ. Trimming removed 0 bases from V and 5 bases from J, with 9 bases in between. The CDR3 length is 14 residues. The CDR3 DNA reads as TGCGCCAGCAGCTTGGGAGGGGCGTATCAGCCCCAGCATTTT. Translated, it gives CASSLGGAYQPQHF.

This clone was observed a few times. CDR3 amino acids: CASGLVPDEQYF. CDR3 bases: TGTGCTAGTGGTTTGGTACCCGACGAGCAGTACTTC. V and J are TRBV12-5 and TRBJ2-7; the D is unclear. The CDR3 length is 12 residues. The V and J ends lost 0 bases and 5 bases respectively, with 5 bases between them. Germline-derived CDR1 and CDR2 are LGHNT and FRNRAP.

This CDR3 reads CATSRDRRDNEKLFF. CDR3 nucleotide sequence: TGTGCCACCAGCAGAGATCGTAGGGATAATGAAAAACTGTTTTTT. The chain is built from TRBV15 and TRBJ1-4; D call uncertain. The CDR3 covers 15 residues. Per the germline V gene, CDR1 is LNHNV and CDR2 is YYDKDF (reference sequence). V lost 0 bases and J lost 4, with 9 bases in between.

The chain is built from TRBV7-4 and TRBJ2-1, with 8 bases matching TRBD1. The germline gives CDR1 SGHVT, CDR2 SQSDAQ. J was trimmed by 8 bases and V by 4 bases; bases with no gene match: 7. The CDR3 totals 14 residues. CDR3: CASSSGQGGHEQFF. The CDR3 coding sequence is TGTGCCAGCAGCTCCGGACAGGGCGGTCATGAGCAGTTCTTC.

The chain couples TRBV6-8 to TRBJ2-7; D remains unclear. Trimming took off 6 bases at V and 0 bases at J, with 12 bases between the two ends. There are 14 residues in the CDR3. Germline CDR1 is MNHGY and CDR2 is SAAAGT. The CDR3 loop is CASRPTESSYEQYF. CDR3 coding DNA: TGTGCCAGCAGACCAACGGAGAGCTCCTACGAGCAGTACTTC.

The V and J genes are TRBV29-1 and TRBJ2-2; possible D gene TRBD2, 6 bases. V was cut by 3 bases and J by 5 bases, with 13 bases left in between. In germline, CDR1 is SQVTM, CDR2 ANQGSEA. The CDR3 is made up of 14 amino acids. The CDR3 sequence: CSVDRPGGTGELFF. The CDR3 DNA follows: TGCAGCGTTGACCGACCTGGAGGGACCGGGGAGCTGTTTTTT.

The chain carries TRBV5-1 and TRBJ2-2, with 9 bases aligning to TRBD1. Germline CDR1 reads SGHRS; CDR2 reads YFSETQ. The CDR3 length is 15 residues. Trimming removed 1 base from V and 6 bases from J; junction bases left unmatched: 4. CDR3 protein: CASSLMGQGPGELFF. CDR3 coding DNA: TGCGCCAGCAGCTTGATGGGACAGGGCCCCGGGGAGCTGTTTTTT.

This chain uses TRBV29-1 with TRBJ1-1; 7 nucleotides align to TRBD1. Germline-derived CDR1 and CDR2 are SQVTM and ANQGSEA. The length of the CDR3 is 13 residues. Losses at the gene ends were 5 bases for V and 0 bases for J; bases not matched to a gene: 3. CDR3 sequence: CSVTTGMNTEAFF. For the CDR3, the DNA is TGCAGCGTTACGACAGGGATGAACACTGAAGCTTTCTTT. Drawing the rest from reference TRBV29-1 and TRBJ1-1, the complete variable domain is SAVISQKPSRDICQRGTSLTIQCQVDSQVTMMFWYRQQPGQSLTLIATANQGSEATYESGFVIDKFPISRPNLTFSTLTVSNMSPEDSSIYLCSVTTGMNTEAFFGQGTRLTVV.

This chain connects TRBV7-1 to TRBJ2-4; 11 bases match TRBD1. TRBV7-1 is classed as an ORF, of uncertain function. The CDR3 spans 17 residues. The trim removed 5 bases at V and 0 bases at J, leaving 6 bases unmatched. The CDR3 coding sequence is TGTGCCAGCAGCCGCCGGGACAGGGGGTTAGCCAAAAACATTCAGTACTTC. It encodes CASSRRDRGLAKNIQYF.

V and J are TRBV6-8 and TRBJ1-6; tentative D call: TRBD1 (5 bases). Germline V gives CDR1 MNHGY, CDR2 SAAAGT. There are 15 residues in the CDR3. The V and J ends lost 4 bases and 6 bases respectively, with 13 bases between them. CDR3 protein: CASSSPGTGNSPLHF. CDR3 nucleotide sequence: TGTGCCAGCAGTTCTCCCGGGACCGGTAATTCACCCCTCCACTTT.

The V call is TRBV10-2, the J call TRBJ2-7, with 8 bases aligning to TRBD1. CDR1 WSHSY and CDR2 SAAADI come from the germline V gene. The V segment lost 3 bases and the J segment 7 bases; nucleotides outside the gene matches: 2. This CDR3 has 12 amino acids. For the CDR3, the DNA is TGCGCCAGCAGTGACAGGGGGCAAGAGCAGTACTTC. This codes for CASSDRGQEQYF.

The chain has TRBV23-1 and TRBJ2-5; 11 bases map to TRBD2. TRBV23-1 has ORF status, its function being uncertain. V shed 1 base and J 3 bases; nucleotides not matched to a gene: 10. CDR3 length equals 18 residues. The CDR3 sequence: CASSQFDLSGRGKETQYF. Here the CDR3 DNA reads TGCGCCAGCAGTCAATTTGACCTTAGCGGGAGGGGTAAAGAGACCCAGTACTTC.

The V gene is TRBV7-1, the J gene TRBJ2-1, with TRBD2 matching over 15 bases. TRBV7-1 is designated an ORF whose function remains uncertain. The CDR3 consists of 17 residues. With V trimmed by 5 bases and J by 4 bases, 6 bases remained unmatched. The CDR3 sequence is CASSPGLAGGQYNEQFF. Here the CDR3 DNA reads TGTGCCAGCAGCCCCGGACTAGCGGGAGGGCAATACAATGAGCAGTTCTTC.

The J gene is TRBJ1-5, the V gene TRBV28; 7 nucleotides match TRBD1. Trimming cost V 6 bases and J 6 bases; bases outside gene matches: 11. Germline V CDR1 and CDR2: MDHEN, SYDVKM. This CDR3 is 15 amino acids long. The CDR3 reads CASSPQGKSAQPQHF. CDR3 nucleotide sequence: TGTGCCAGCAGCCCACAGGGGAAGTCCGCTCAGCCCCAGCATTTT.

The chain is built from TRBV5-1 and TRBJ1-1; D call uncertain. V dropped 2 bases and J dropped 5 bases, with 13 bases sitting between them. The CDR3 totals 14 residues. From germline, CDR1 is SGHRS and CDR2 YFSETQ. This chain's CDR3 is CASSLGPSNTEAFF. CDR3 sequence (DNA): TGCGCCAGCAGCTTAGGACCGTCTAATACTGAAGCTTTCTTT. Full variable domain (outside the CDR3, taken from reference TRBV5-1 and TRBJ1-1): KAGVTQTPRYLIKTRGQQVTLSCSPISGHRSVSWYQQTPGQGLQFLFEYFSETQRNKGNFPGRFSGRQFSNSRSEMNVSTLELGDSALYLCASSLGPSNTEAFFGQGTRLTVV.

The chain employs TRBV19 and TRBJ1-2, with D possibly TRBD1 on 6 matching bases. Trimming left V 6 bases short and J 4 bases short, with 12 bases between. This CDR3 comprises 13 residues. From germline, CDR1 is LNHDA and CDR2 SQIVND (reference sequence). CDR3 DNA sequence: TGTGCCAGTAGATTGACAGGAGGCTATGGCTACACCTTC. Protein product: CASRLTGGYGYTF.

The chain combines TRBV6-8 with TRBJ2-7; 8 bases line up with TRBD2. The CDR3 is 16 residues long. V shed 4 bases, J shed 0 bases, and the junction held 8 bases outside the gene matches. Germline CDR1 is MNHGY and CDR2 is SAAAGT. CDR3 DNA sequence: TGTGCCAGCAGTTTCCGAATGGGACTAGACTCCTACGAGCAGTACTTC. Protein: CASSFRMGLDSYEQYF.

This clone turned up a few times. The chain uses TRBV14 and TRBJ2-3; D call uncertain. There are 13 residues in the CDR3. V lost 3 bases, J lost 7 bases, and 11 bases lay in between. Germline CDR1 and CDR2: SGHDN and FVKESK. CDR3 sequence: CASSHDMGHTQYF. DNA for the CDR3: TGTGCCAGCAGCCATGACATGGGCCATACGCAGTATTTT.

For this clone: Mismatch with germline at one junction end may stem from a read error. This chain uses TRBV6-8 with TRBJ2-2, with 8 bases lining up with TRBD2. Germline-derived CDR1 and CDR2 are MNHGY and SAAAGT. The CDR3 is made up of 16 amino acids. CDR3 region: CAISAGAGEGTGELFF. CDR3 DNA: TGTGCCATCAGTGCAGGAGCGGGGGAAGGAACCGGGGAGCTGTTTTTT.

The chain joins TRBV19 to TRBJ1-5; a possible D gene is TRBD1 (6 bases). CDR1 is LNHDA and CDR2 is SQIVND in the germline V gene (reference sequence). Trimming left V 4 bases short and J 1 base short, with 17 bases between. CDR3 size: 17 residues. Here the CDR3 reads CASSNYVGARSNQPQHF. The CDR3 DNA reads TGTGCCAGTAGTAACTACGTGGGGGCTCGGAGCAATCAGCCCCAGCATTTT.

The V and J genes are TRBV18 and TRBJ1-1, with D perhaps matching TRBD1 (6 bases). Trimming cost V 3 bases and J 2 bases, with 10 bases left between them. Germline values: CDR1 KGHSH, CDR2 LQKENI. CDR3 length: 14 residues. The CDR3 bases are TGTGCCAGCTCACCTGGAGGGACAAACACTGAAGCTTTCTTT. It translates to CASSPGGTNTEAFF. Complete variable domain (other parts from reference TRBV18 and TRBJ1-1): NAGVMQNPRHLVRRRGQEARLRCSPMKGHSHVYWYRQLPEEGLKFMVYLQKENIIDESGMPKERFSAEFPKEGPSILRIQQVVRGDSAAYFCASSPGGTNTEAFFGQGTRLTVV.

The chain uses TRBV6-8 and TRBJ1-5, with 8 bases aligning to TRBD1. V gave up 5 bases and J gave up 7 bases; unmatched junction bases: 7. The germline gives CDR1 MNHGY, CDR2 SAAAGT. CDR3 length: 14 residues. CDR3 in DNA: TGTGCCAGCAGTGATACTGACAGGGGACAGCCCCAGCATTTT. Translation gives CASSDTDRGQPQHF.

This clone came up once. The gene calls are TRBV5-1 and TRBJ2-3; the match to TRBD1 covers 7 bases. V lost 2 bases and J lost 2; bases outside the gene matches: 5. Germline assignment: CDR1 SGHRS and CDR2 YFSETQ. The CDR3 contains 15 residues. Here the CDR3 DNA reads TGCGCCAGCAGCTTACAGGGGCCCGACACAGATACGCAGTATTTT. This encodes CASSLQGPDTDTQYF.